These T cell receptor beta chains were read from a single sample in a study of identical twins. TCRdb recomputed calls from the 5' RACE reads with MiXCR, one row per CDR3 protein. The sample carries approximately 1.8 million distinct CDR3 sequences, around 29% recorded once. The sequenced material came from cord blood. Every receptor here comes from a newborn girl in good health. Each CDR3 is given with its conserved first and last residue. D genes are given only for firm matches. The size of a clone is reported for some rows only, either as once, few or many, or as a class for expanded clones.

D: TRBD2
V: TRBV7-6
J: TRBJ2-7
size: -
DNA: TGTGCCAGCAGCCCCCGTGGGACTAGAAGTGGCGAGCAGTACTTC
CDR3: CASSPRGTRSGEQYF

D: -
V: TRBV18
J: TRBJ2-7
size: few
DNA: TGTGCCAGCTCACCCAGTGTCACCTCCTACGAGCAGTACTTC
CDR3: CASSPSVTSYEQYF

D: -
V: TRBV5-1
J: TRBJ1-4
size: -
DNA: TGCGCCAGCAGCTCCGCGCCCCACCCGAATGAAAAACTGTTTTTT
CDR3: CASSSAPHPNEKLFF

D: -
V: TRBV6-1
J: TRBJ1-1
size: -
DNA: TGTGCCATCCTAATCGGGAACACTGAAGCTTTCTTT
CDR3: CAILIGNTEAFF

D: -
V: TRBV12-3/TRBV12-4
J: TRBJ2-3
size: -
DNA: TGTGCCAGCAGTTTATATTCCGGGATCACAGATACGCAGTATTTT
CDR3: CASSLYSGITDTQYF

D: -
V: TRBV5-1
J: TRBJ2-7
size: many
DNA: TGTGCCAGCAGCTTAACAGCCTCCTACGAGCAGTACTTC
CDR3: CASSLTASYEQYF

D: -
V: TRBV5-1
J: TRBJ2-1
size: few
DNA: TGCGCCAGCAGCTGGAAGCATGAGCAGTTCTTC
CDR3: CASSWKHEQFF

D: -
V: TRBV2
J: TRBJ1-2
size: many
DNA: TGTGCCAGCGGGGTCGCTAACTATGGCTACACCTTC
CDR3: CASGVANYGYTF

D: TRBD1
V: TRBV20-1
J: TRBJ1-4
size: -
DNA: TGCAGTCCTAACGCAGGGGGGATGGATGAAAAACTGTTTTTT
CDR3: CSPNAGGMDEKLFF

D: TRBD2
V: TRBV5-1
J: TRBJ2-7
size: few
DNA: TGCGCCAGCAGCTTGAGGCCTTCCGGGACTAGCGTCCGCTACGAGCAGTACTTC
CDR3: CASSLRPSGTSVRYEQYF

D: TRBD1
V: TRBV7-8
J: TRBJ1-5
size: once
DNA: TGTGCCAGCAGCTCGAAAATCCGGGACAGAGATCAGCCCCAGCATTTT
CDR3: CASSSKIRDRDQPQHF

D: TRBD1
V: TRBV28
J: TRBJ2-7
size: -
DNA: TGTGCCAGCGCGACAGGGGATAACGAGCAGTACTTC
CDR3: CASATGDNEQYF

D: -
V: TRBV20-1
J: TRBJ2-5
size: -
DNA: TGCAGTGCTAGGGCAGGTATTTACGAGCGGTACTTC
CDR3: CSARAGIYERYF

D: -
V: TRBV7-2
J: TRBJ1-2
size: few
DNA: TGTGCCAGCAGCTTCAAGGGGTACTATGGCTACACCTTC
CDR3: CASSFKGYYGYTF

D: TRBD1
V: TRBV29-1
J: TRBJ1-1
size: many
DNA: TGCAGCGGGACAGGGGGCACTGAAGCTTTCTTT
CDR3: CSGTGGTEAFF

D: TRBD2
V: TRBV20-1
J: TRBJ2-7
size: -
DNA: TGCAGTGCTACCCTGGGACTAGATGAGCAGTACTTC
CDR3: CSATLGLDEQYF

D: -
V: TRBV12-3/TRBV12-4
J: TRBJ1-2
size: -
DNA: TGTGCCAGCAGTTTGACAGCGACCGTCGGAGGCTACACCTTC
CDR3: CASSLTATVGGYTF

D: -
V: TRBV14
J: TRBJ2-5
size: -
DNA: TGTGCCGGCAGCAAAACTGACAGGCTTAGGGAGCAGTACTTC
CDR3: CAGSKTDRLREQYF

D: -
V: TRBV20-1
J: TRBJ1-1
size: -
DNA: TGCAGTGCTAGAGGGGTAGGGCCCCGTATGAACACTGAAGCTTTCTTT
CDR3: CSARGVGPRMNTEAFF

D: TRBD2
V: TRBV13
J: TRBJ2-3
size: -
DNA: TGTGCCGGCAGCTTATTTTGGGCTAGCGGGAGCTCTAGCACAGATACGCAGTATTTT
CDR3: CAGSLFWASGSSSTDTQYF

D: TRBD1
V: TRBV13
J: TRBJ2-3
size: few
DNA: TGTGCCAGCAGCTTAGCGCGGACAGGGGGCGATACGCAGTATTTT
CDR3: CASSLARTGGDTQYF

D: TRBD1
V: TRBV20-1
J: TRBJ1-5
size: few
DNA: TGCAGTGCTAGGGCGACAGGGGGTCGCAATCAGCCCCAGCATTTT
CDR3: CSARATGGRNQPQHF

D: -
V: TRBV3-1
J: TRBJ2-1
size: -
DNA: TGTGCCAGCAGCCAAGATCAGTGGCCCCAAACCCCAGTTGATAATGAGCAGTTCTTC
CDR3: CASSQDQWPQTPVDNEQFF

D: -
V: TRBV7-9
J: TRBJ2-3
size: -
DNA: TGTGCCAGCAGCTTAGGGATTTGGGAAGCGTTGACGGATACGCAGTATTTT
CDR3: CASSLGIWEALTDTQYF

D: TRBD1
V: TRBV5-1
J: TRBJ1-1
size: -
DNA: TGCGCCAGCAGGCGTCGGGACAGGGCGAACACTGAAGCTTTCTTT
CDR3: CASRRRDRANTEAFF

D: TRBD1
V: TRBV6-5
J: TRBJ1-2
size: -
DNA: TGTGCCAGCAGTTACGGGGGGACAGGGGATCGGAACTATGGCTACACCTTC
CDR3: CASSYGGTGDRNYGYTF

D: -
V: TRBV5-1
J: TRBJ1-2
size: -
DNA: TGCGCCAGCAGCCGGGGACGGTCTAACTATGGCTACACCTTC
CDR3: CASSRGRSNYGYTF

D: -
V: TRBV7-2
J: TRBJ2-5
size: many
DNA: TGTGCCAGCAGCCTCACCTTAGAGACCCAGTACTTC
CDR3: CASSLTLETQYF

D: -
V: TRBV4-2
J: TRBJ1-5
size: -
DNA: TGTGCCAGCAGCCTACAGTTAGTCCCCAATCAGCCCCAGCATTTT
CDR3: CASSLQLVPNQPQHF

D: TRBD1
V: TRBV10-3
J: TRBJ1-2
size: few
DNA: TGTGCCATCGCAGGGGGTGTAAGGAGGGACGGCTACACCTTC
CDR3: CAIAGGVRRDGYTF

D: -
V: TRBV6-4
J: TRBJ2-7
size: few
DNA: TGTGCCAGCAGTGACAAGGACACCTACGAGCAGTACTTC
CDR3: CASSDKDTYEQYF

D: -
V: TRBV7-2
J: TRBJ2-3
size: -
DNA: TGTGCCAGCAGCTTTCCCCCCGTCAAAGATACGCAGTATTTT
CDR3: CASSFPPVKDTQYF

D: -
V: TRBV5-1
J: TRBJ2-4
size: few
DNA: TGCGCCAGCAGCTGGGGGGACCCTCTAACCAAAAACATTCAGTACTTC
CDR3: CASSWGDPLTKNIQYF

D: -
V: TRBV19
J: TRBJ2-3
size: few
DNA: TGTGCCAGTCGTTTCCCGGGGGCAGATACGCAGTATTTT
CDR3: CASRFPGADTQYF

D: -
V: TRBV20-1
J: TRBJ2-3
size: -
DNA: TGCAGTGCTGACCGGGGACGCCGTCCAGATACGCGGTATTTT
CDR3: CSADRGRRPDTRYF

D: -
V: TRBV5-1
J: TRBJ1-2
size: -
DNA: TGCGCCAGCAGCTTGGAACCGGGACGGGGGGCGCAGATCTATGGCTACACCTTC
CDR3: CASSLEPGRGAQIYGYTF

D: TRBD2
V: TRBV7-6
J: TRBJ2-1
size: -
DNA: TGTGCCAGCAGCTTAGTTCGAGCGGGAGGTTACAATGAGCAGTTCTTC
CDR3: CASSLVRAGGYNEQFF

D: TRBD2
V: TRBV28
J: TRBJ2-7
size: -
DNA: TGTGCCAGCAGTTCACGGCGGGAGGAGCAGTACTTC
CDR3: CASSSRREEQYF

D: TRBD1
V: TRBV27
J: TRBJ1-2
size: once
DNA: TGTGCCAGCAGTACGCGGACAGGGTCTAACTATAGCTACACCTTC
CDR3: CASSTRTGSNYSYTF

D: -
V: TRBV6-2/TRBV6-3
J: TRBJ1-5
size: -
DNA: TGTGCCAGCAGTTACCGTGGGCTTGAAAGTCAGCCCCAGCATTTT
CDR3: CASSYRGLESQPQHF